This T cell receptor (beta chain) originates from a study of metastatic and nonmetastatic thyroid tumors. In the study overall: Repertoire data that came from the blood and tumor or nodule tissue of malignant and benign thyroid patients were compared.

In the study's own analysis: The study built a papillary thyroid cancer distant-metastasis classifier from CDR3 differences across clinicopathological groups. TCRdb re-called clones from the PCR reads using MiXCR. V and J calls and clone size were set by TCRdb, not the authors. The sample lists thousands of clones, 25% to 30% occurring once. General observations from the study: TCR beta diversity was reportedly significantly higher in malignant thyroid tumors than benign nodules, in blood and tumor.

This clone is large in the sample. Its specificity is not known. Looked up from germline, CDR1 is MNHNS and CDR2 is SASEGT. Trimming shortened V by 6 bases and J by 6 bases, and 15 bases separated the two germline ends. The CDR3 has 14 residues. There were no patients who had received any treatment before thyroid surgery. The chain couples TRBV6-1 to TRBJ1-5; D not resolved. The receptor was derived from a female donor with papillary thyroid cancer or a benign thyroid nodule (not recorded which). Some clones in this sample may be carry-over from other donors' samples. The sample consisted of adjacent normal tissue. The CDR3: CASSYKQIPQPQHF. The CDR3 DNA is TGTGCCAGCAGCTACAAACAGATTCCTCAGCCCCAGCATTTT.